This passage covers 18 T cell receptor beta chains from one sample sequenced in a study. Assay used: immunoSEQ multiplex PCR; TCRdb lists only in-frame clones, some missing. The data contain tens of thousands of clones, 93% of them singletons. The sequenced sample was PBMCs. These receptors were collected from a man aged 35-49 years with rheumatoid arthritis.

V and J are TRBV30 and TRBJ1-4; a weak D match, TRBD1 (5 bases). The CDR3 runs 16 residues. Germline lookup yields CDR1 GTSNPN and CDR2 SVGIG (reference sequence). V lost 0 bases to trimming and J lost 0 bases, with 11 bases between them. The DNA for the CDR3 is TGTGCCTGGAGTGTAGGGAGGGGTGCAACTAATGAAAAACTGTTTTTT. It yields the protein CAWSVGRGATNEKLFF.

CDR3 sequence (DNA): TGTGCCAGCAGCTTAGTAGGAGGGCAGGGAGTCTACAATGAGCAGTTCTTC. Translating gives CASSLVGGQGVYNEQFF. The rearrangement links TRBV7-2 to TRBJ2-1, with D possibly being TRBD2 (6 bases). Looked up from germline, CDR1 is SGHTA and CDR2 is FQGNSA. The CDR3 contains 17 residues. V was shortened by 1 base and J by 3 bases, with 16 bases between the two germline ends.

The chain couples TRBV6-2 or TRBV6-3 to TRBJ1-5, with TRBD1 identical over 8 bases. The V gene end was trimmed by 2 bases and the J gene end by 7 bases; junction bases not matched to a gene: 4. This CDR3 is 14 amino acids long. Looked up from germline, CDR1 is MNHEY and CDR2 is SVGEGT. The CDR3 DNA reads TGTGCCAGCAGTTACGGACAGGGTCTCCAGCCCCAGCATTTT. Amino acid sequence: CASSYGQGLQPQHF.

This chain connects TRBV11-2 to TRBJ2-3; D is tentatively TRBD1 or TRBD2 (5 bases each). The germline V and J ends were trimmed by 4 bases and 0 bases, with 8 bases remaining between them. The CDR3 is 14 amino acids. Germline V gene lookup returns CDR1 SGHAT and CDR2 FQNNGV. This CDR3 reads CASSSGPSTDTQYF. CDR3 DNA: TGTGCCAGCAGCTCGGGACCAAGCACAGATACGCAGTATTTT.

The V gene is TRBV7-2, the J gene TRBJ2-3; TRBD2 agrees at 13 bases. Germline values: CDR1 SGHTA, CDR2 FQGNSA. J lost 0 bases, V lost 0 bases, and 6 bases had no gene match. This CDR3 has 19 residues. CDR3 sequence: CASSLATGLAGSSTDTQYF. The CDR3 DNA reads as TGTGCCAGCAGCTTAGCGACGGGACTAGCGGGGTCTAGCACAGATACGCAGTATTTT.

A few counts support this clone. CDR3 loop: CASSQEGSGSAGPNQPQHF. The CDR3 DNA reads TGCGCCAGCAGCCAAGAAGGATCCGGTTCGGCCGGGCCCAATCAGCCCCAGCATTTT. The rearrangement joins TRBV4-1 to TRBJ1-5; D unresolved. The V and J ends lost 0 bases and 3 bases respectively, with 21 bases between them. CDR1 and CDR2 from the germline V gene are MGHRA and YSYEKL. The CDR3 extends over 19 amino acids.

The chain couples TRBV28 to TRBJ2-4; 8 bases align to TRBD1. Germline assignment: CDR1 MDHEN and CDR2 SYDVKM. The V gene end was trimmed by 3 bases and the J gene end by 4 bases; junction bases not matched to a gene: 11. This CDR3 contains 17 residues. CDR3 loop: CASSFSYGQGSKNIQYF. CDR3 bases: TGTGCCAGCAGTTTCAGTTATGGACAGGGATCAAAAAACATTCAGTACTTC. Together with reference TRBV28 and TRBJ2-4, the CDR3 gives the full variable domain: DVKVTQSSRYLVKRTGEKVFLECVQDMDHENMFWYRQDPGLGLRLIYFSYDVKMKEKGDIPEGYSVSREKKERFSLILESASTNQTSMYLCASSFSYGQGSKNIQYFGAGTRLSVL.

The CDR3 DNA reads TGTGCCAGCAGCTCATCTCCGACTAGCGGGGGGAGGGAGACCCAGTACTTC. As protein: CASSSSPTSGGRETQYF. J is TRBJ2-5 and V is TRBV3-1 (or the pseudogene TRBV3-2), with 13 bases that match TRBD2. V was clipped by 5 bases and J by 5 bases; unmatched bases: 11. This CDR3 region has 17 residues. Germline V gene lookup returns CDR1 LGHDT and CDR2 YNNKEL (reference sequence).

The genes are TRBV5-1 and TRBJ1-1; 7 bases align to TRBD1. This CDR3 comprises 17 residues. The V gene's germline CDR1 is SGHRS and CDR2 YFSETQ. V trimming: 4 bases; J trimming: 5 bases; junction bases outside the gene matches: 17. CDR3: CASSPVGQRSRGTEAFF. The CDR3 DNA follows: TGCGCCAGCAGCCCTGTGGGACAGAGGTCTAGGGGGACTGAAGCTTTCTTT.

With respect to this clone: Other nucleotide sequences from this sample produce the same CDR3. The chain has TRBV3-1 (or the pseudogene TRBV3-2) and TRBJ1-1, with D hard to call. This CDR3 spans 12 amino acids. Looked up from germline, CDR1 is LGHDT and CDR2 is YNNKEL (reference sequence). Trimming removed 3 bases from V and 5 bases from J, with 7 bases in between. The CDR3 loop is CASSQGGTEAFF. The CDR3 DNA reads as TGTGCCAGCAGCCAGGGAGGAACTGAAGCTTTCTTT.

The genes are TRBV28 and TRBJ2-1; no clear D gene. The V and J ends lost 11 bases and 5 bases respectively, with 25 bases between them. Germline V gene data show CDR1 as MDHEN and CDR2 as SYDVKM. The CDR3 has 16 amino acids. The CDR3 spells CALAAATKLKNNEQFF. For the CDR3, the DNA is TGTGCCTTAGCCGCAGCTACGAAATTAAAAAACAATGAGCAGTTCTTC.

The CDR3 nucleotides are TGTGCCAGCAGTTTATCCGGCCTTTTCTACGAGCAGTACTTC. It codes for CASSLSGLFYEQYF. The chain joins TRBV28 to TRBJ2-7; D gene uncertain. Trimming took off 1 base at V and 3 bases at J, with 10 bases between the two ends. The CDR3 contains 14 residues. CDR1 and CDR2 (germline): MDHEN, SYDVKM.

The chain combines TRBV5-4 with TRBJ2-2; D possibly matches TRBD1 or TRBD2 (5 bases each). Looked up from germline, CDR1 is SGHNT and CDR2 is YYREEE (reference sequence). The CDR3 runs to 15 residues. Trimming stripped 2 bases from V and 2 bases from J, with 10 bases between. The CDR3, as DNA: TGTGCCAGCAGCTTACCGGGACCCAACACCGGGGAGCTGTTTTTT. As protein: CASSLPGPNTGELFF.

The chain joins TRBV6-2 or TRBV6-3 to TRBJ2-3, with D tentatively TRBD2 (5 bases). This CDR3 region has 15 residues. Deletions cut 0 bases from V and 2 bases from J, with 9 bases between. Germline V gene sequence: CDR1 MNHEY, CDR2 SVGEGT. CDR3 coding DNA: TGTGCCAGCAGTTACTCTAGCGAGGACACAGATACGCAGTATTTT. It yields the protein CASSYSSEDTDTQYF.

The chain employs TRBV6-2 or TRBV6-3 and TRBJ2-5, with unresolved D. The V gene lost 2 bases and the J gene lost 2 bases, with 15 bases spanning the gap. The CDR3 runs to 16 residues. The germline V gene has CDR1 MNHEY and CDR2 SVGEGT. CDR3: CASSYRQEGLQETQYF. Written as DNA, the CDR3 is TGTGCCAGCAGTTACAGGCAGGAAGGTCTACAAGAGACCCAGTACTTC.

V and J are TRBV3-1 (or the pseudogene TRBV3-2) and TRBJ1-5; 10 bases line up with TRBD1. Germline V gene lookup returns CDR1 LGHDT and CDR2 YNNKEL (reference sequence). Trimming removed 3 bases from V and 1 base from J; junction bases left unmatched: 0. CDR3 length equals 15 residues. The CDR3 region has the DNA TGTGCCAGCAGCCAGGGACAGGGGAGCAATCAGCCCCAGCATTTT. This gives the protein CASSQGQGSNQPQHF.

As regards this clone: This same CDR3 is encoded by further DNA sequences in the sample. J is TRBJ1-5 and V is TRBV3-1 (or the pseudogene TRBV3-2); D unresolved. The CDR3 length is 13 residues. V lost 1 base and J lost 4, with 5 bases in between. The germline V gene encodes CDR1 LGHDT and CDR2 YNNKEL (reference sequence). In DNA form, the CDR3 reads TGTGCCAGCAGCCAAGCGGGAAATCAGCCCCAGCATTTT. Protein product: CASSQAGNQPQHF.

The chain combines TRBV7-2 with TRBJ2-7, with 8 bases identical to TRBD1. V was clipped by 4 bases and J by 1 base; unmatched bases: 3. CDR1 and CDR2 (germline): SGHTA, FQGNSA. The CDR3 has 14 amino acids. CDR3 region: CASSSGQVSYEQYF. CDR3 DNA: TGTGCCAGCAGCTCGGGACAGGTGTCCTACGAGCAGTACTTC.